This TCR beta chain was profiled in a study of Ad26.COV2.S vaccination and SARS-CoV-2 variants. The treatment denotes: around 19 received Ad26.COV2.S at low or high dose, single or two shots; several received placebo; per-sample allocation not given. Repertoires come from day 63 after the first vaccine or placebo injection. The trim removed 1 base at V and 1 base at J, leaving 3 bases unmatched. The CDR3 totals 16 residues. Germline V CDR1 and CDR2: SEHNR, FQNEAQ (reference sequence). The method was immunoSEQ multiplex PCR; TCRdb's version includes in-frame clones alone and lacks a portion of them. The table records 300,000 to 350,000 clones, roughly 90% of them present only once. This clone showed up just once.

Sequencing used peripheral blood, obtained in a trial of Ad26.COV2.S vaccine versus placebo. The sequence was obtained from a person aged 18-60 years who received the Ad26.COV2.S COVID-19 vaccine or a placebo. The chain carries TRBV7-9 and TRBJ2-3; 9 positions match TRBD2. CDR3 residues: CASSLGLAARTDTQYF. The CDR3 DNA reads TGTGCCAGCAGCTTAGGACTAGCGGCTCGCACAGATACGCAGTATTTT. Based on the CDR3 plus reference TRBV7-9 and TRBJ2-3, the full variable domain is DTGVSQNPRHKITKRGQNVTFRCDPISEHNRLYWYRQTLGQGPEFLTYFQNEAQLEKSRLLSDRFSAERPKGSFSTLEIQRTEQGDSAMYLCASSLGLAARTDTQYFGPGTRLTVL.